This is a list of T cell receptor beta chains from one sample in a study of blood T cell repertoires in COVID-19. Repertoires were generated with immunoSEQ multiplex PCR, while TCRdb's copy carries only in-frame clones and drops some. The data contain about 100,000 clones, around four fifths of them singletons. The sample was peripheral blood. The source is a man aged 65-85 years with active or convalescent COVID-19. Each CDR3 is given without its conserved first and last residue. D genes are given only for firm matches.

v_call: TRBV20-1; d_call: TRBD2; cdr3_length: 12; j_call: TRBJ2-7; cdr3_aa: SASVPGGVYEQY
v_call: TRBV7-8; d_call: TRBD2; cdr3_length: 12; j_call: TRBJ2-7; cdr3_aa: ASSASGGYDEQY
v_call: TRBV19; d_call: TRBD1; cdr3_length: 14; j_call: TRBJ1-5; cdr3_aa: ASSIGGTGRNQPQH
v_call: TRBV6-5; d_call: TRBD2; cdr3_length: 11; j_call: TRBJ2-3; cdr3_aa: ASRLAVPDTQY
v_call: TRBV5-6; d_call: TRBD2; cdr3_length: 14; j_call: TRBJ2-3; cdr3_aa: ASSWPGTSGQLTQY
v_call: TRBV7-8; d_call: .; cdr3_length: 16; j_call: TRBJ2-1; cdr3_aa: ASSSPGNWETSYNEQF
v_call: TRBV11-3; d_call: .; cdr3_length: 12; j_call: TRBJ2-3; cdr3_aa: ASSPGISTDTQY
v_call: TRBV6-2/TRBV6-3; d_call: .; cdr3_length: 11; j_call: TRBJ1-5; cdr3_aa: ASSGGGREPQH
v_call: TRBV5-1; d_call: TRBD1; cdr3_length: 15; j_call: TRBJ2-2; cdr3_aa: ASSSGTGLSFAGELF
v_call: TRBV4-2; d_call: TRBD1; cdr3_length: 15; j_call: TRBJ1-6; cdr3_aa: ASSRTGGSSYNSPLH
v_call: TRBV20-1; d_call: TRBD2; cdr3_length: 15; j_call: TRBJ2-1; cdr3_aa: SASRLAGTHAYNEQF
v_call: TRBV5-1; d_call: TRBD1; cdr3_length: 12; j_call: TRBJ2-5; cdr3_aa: ASSLGAGGETQY
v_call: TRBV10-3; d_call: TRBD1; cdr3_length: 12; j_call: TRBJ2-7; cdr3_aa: AISESATGDEQY
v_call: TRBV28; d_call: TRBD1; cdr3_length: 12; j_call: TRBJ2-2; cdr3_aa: ASSSDRGIGELF